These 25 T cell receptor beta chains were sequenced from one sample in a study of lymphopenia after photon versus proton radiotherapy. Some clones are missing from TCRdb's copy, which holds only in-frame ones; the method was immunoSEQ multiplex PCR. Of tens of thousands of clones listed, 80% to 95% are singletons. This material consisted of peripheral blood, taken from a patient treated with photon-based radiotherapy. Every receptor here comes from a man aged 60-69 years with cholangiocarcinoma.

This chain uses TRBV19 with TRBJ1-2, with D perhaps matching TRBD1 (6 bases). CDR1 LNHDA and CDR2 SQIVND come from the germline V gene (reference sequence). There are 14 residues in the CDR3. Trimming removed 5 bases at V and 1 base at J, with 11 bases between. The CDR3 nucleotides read TGTGCCAGTAGTCCCCCGGACAGTAACTATGGCTACACCTTC. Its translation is CASSPPDSNYGYTF.

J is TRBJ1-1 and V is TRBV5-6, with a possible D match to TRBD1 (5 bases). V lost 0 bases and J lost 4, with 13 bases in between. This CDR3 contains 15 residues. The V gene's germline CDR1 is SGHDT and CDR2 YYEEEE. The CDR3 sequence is CASSLEAGIGTEAFF. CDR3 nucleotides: TGTGCCAGCAGCTTGGAAGCAGGGATCGGCACTGAAGCTTTCTTT.

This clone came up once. For the CDR3, the DNA is TGTGCCAGTCGAAAGTTCAATGAGCAGTTCTTC. Residues: CASRKFNEQFF. The chain links TRBV11-3 to TRBJ2-1; D not resolved. The germline gives CDR1 SGHNT, CDR2 YENEEA. The CDR3 sequence is 11 residues long. Trimming removed 9 bases at V and 6 bases at J, with 9 bases between. Looking up the rest from reference TRBV11-3 and TRBJ2-1 gives the full variable domain: EAGVVQSPRYKIIEKKQPVAFWCNPISGHNTLYWYLQNLGQGPELLIRYENEEAVDDSQLPKDRFSAERLKGVDSTLKIQPAELGDSAVYLCASRKFNEQFFGPGTRLTVL.

For the CDR3, the DNA is TGTGCCAGCAGCTTGGAACGGCCCGGTCCCGAGCAGTTCTTC. As protein: CASSLERPGPEQFF. The chain has TRBV5-4 and TRBJ2-1; D is unclear. The CDR3 extends over 14 amino acids. Trimming pared 0 bases from V and 10 bases from J, leaving 14 bases between. Per the germline V gene, CDR1 is SGHNT and CDR2 is YYREEE (reference sequence).

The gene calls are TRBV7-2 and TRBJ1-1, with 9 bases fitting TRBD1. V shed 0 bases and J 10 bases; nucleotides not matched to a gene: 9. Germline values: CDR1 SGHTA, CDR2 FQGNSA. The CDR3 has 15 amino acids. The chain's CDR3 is CASSLAGGTGLLAFF. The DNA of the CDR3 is TGTGCCAGCAGCTTAGCAGGCGGGACAGGGCTCTTAGCTTTCTTT.

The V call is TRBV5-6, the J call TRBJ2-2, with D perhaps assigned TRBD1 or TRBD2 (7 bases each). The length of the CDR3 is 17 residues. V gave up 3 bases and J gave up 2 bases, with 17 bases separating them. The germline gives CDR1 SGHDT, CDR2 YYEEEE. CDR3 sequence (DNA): TGTGCCAGCAGCTCGACAGGGAGGGAAGGAAACACCGGGGAGCTGTTTTTT. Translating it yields CASSSTGREGNTGELFF. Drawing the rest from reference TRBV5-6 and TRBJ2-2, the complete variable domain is DAGVTQSPTHLIKTRGQQVTLRCSPKSGHDTVSWYQQALGQGPQFIFQYYEEEERQRGNFPDRFSGHQFPNYSSELNVNALLLGDSALYLCASSSTGREGNTGELFFGEGSRLTVL.

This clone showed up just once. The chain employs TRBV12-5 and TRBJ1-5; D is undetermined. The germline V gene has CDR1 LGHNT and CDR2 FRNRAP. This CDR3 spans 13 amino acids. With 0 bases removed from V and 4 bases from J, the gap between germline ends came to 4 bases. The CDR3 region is CASGLVPNQPQHF. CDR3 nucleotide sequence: TGTGCTAGTGGTTTGGTGCCGAATCAGCCCCAGCATTTT.

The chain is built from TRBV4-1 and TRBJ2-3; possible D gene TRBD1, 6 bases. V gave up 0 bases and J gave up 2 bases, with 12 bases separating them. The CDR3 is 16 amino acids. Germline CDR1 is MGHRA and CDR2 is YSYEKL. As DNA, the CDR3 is TGCGCCAGCAGCCAAGAGGGGACACAGTTCACAGATACGCAGTATTTT. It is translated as CASSQEGTQFTDTQYF.

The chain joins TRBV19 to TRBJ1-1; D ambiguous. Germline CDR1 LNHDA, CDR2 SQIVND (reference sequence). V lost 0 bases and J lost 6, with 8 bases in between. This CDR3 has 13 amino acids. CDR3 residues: CASSIDLGSEAFF. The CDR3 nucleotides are TGTGCCAGTAGTATAGATTTGGGGTCTGAAGCTTTCTTT.

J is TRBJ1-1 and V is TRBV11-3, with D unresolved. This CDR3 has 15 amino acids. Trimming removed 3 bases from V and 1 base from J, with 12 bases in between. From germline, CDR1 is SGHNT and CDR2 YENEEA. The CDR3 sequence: CASSFRHSANTEAFF. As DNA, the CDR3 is TGTGCCAGCAGCTTTAGGCACAGCGCGAACACTGAAGCTTTCTTT.

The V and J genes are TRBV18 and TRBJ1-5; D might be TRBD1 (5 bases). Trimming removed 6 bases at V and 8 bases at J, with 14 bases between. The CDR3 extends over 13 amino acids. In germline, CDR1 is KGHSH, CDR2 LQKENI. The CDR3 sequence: CASSPGVFEPQHF. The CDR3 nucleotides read TGTGCCAGCTCCCCGGGGGTTTTTGAGCCCCAGCATTTT.

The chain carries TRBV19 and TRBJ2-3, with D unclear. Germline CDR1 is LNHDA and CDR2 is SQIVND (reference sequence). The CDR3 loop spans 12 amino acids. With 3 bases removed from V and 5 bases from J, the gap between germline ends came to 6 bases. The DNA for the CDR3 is TGTGCCAGTAGTATTTCCCGAGATACGCAGTATTTT. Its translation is CASSISRDTQYF. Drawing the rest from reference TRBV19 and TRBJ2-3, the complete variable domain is DGGITQSPKYLFRKEGQNVTLSCEQNLNHDAMYWYRQDPGQGLRLIYYSQIVNDFQKGDIAEGYSVSREKKESFPLTVTSAQKNPTAFYLCASSISRDTQYFGPGTRLTVL.

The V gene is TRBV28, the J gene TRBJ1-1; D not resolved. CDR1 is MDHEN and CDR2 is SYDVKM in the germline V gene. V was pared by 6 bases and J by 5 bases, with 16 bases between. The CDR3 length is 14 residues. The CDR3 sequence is CASRNPPGWTEAFF. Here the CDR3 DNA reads TGTGCCAGCAGAAATCCCCCAGGATGGACTGAAGCTTTCTTT.

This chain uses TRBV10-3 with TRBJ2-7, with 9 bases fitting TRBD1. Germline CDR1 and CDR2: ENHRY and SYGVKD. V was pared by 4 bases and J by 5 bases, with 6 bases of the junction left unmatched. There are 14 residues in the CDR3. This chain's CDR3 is CAISATGGLNEQYF. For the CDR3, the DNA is TGTGCCATCAGTGCTACAGGGGGCTTGAACGAGCAGTACTTC.

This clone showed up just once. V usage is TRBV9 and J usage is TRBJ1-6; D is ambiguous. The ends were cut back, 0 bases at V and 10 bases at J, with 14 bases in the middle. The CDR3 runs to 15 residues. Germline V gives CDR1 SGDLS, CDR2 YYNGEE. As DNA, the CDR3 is TGTGCCAGCAGCGTAGTGGCAGGCTCTGAATCACCCCTCCACTTT. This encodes CASSVVAGSESPLHF.

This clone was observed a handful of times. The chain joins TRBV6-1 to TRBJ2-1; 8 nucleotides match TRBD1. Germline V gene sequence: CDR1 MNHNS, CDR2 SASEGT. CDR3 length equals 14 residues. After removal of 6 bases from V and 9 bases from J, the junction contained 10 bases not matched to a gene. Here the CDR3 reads CASRQGQGSSEQFF. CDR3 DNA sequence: TGTGCCAGCAGGCAAGGACAGGGAAGCAGTGAGCAGTTCTTC.

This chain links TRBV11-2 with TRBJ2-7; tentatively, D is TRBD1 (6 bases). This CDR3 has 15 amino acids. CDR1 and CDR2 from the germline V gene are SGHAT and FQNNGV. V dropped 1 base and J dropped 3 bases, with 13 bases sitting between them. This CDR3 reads CASSLAHGQYYEQYF. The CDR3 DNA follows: TGTGCCAGCAGCTTAGCCCATGGACAGTACTACGAGCAGTACTTC.

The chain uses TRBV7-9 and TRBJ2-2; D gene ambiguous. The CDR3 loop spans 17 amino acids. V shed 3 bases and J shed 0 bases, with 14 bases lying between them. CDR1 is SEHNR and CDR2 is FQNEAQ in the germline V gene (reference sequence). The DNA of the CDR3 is TGTGCCAGCAGCTTTCACCATAATCAGGCGAACACCGGGGAGCTGTTTTTT. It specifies CASSFHHNQANTGELFF.

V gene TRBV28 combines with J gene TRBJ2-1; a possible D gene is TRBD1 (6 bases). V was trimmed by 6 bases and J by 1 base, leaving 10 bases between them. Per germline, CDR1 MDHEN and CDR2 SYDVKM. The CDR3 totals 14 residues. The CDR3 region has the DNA TGTGCCAGCAGAAGGGGGATTTCCTACAATGAGCAGTTCTTC. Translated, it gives CASRRGISYNEQFF. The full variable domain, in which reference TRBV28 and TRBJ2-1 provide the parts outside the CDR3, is DVKVTQSSRYLVKRTGEKVFLECVQDMDHENMFWYRQDPGLGLRLIYFSYDVKMKEKGDIPEGYSVSREKKERFSLILESASTNQTSMYLCASRRGISYNEQFFGPGTRLTVL.

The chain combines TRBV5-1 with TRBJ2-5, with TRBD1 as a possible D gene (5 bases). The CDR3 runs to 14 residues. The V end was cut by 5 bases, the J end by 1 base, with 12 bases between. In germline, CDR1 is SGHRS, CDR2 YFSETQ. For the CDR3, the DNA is TGCGCCAGCAGAAGCCAGGGCCTCCAAGAGACCCAGTACTTC. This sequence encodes CASRSQGLQETQYF.

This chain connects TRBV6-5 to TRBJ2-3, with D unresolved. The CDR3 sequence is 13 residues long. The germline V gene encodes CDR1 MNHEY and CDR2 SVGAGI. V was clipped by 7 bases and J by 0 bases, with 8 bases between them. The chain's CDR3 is CASKTPSTDTQYF. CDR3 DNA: TGTGCCAGCAAAACGCCGAGCACAGATACGCAGTATTTT.

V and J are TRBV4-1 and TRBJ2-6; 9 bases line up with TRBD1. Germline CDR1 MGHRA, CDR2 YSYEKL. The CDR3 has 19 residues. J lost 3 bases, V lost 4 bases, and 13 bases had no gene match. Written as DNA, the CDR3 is TGCGCCAGCAGCCCTTGGGGGGACAGGGAAATACGTGGGGCCAACGTCCTGACTTTC. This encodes CASSPWGDREIRGANVLTF.

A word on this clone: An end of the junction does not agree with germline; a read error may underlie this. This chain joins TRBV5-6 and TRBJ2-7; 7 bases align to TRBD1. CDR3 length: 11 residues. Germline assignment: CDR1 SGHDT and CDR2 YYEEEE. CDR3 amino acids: CASSLGTEKTF. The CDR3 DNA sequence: TGTGCCAGCAGCCTCGGGACAGAGAAAACCTTC.

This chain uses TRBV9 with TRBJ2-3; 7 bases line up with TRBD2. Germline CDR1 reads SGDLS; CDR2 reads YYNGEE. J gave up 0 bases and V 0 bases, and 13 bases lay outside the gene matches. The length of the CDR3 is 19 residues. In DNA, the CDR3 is TGTGCCAGCAGCGTAGGGGAGGGAAGTATGGGATACAGCACAGATACGCAGTATTTT. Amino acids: CASSVGEGSMGYSTDTQYF.

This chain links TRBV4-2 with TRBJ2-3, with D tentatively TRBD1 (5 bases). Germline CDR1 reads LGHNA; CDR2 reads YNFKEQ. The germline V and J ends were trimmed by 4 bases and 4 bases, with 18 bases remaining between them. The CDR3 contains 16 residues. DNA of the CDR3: TGTGCCAGCAGCCGGAGCGTCAGGGAAGATTCAGATACGCAGTATTTT. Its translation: CASSRSVREDSDTQYF.